A single sample gave rise to the 8 T cell receptor beta chains below, sequenced in a study of T-cell reconstitution after alpha-beta-depleted transplantation in children. The TCRbeta library incorporated unique molecular identifiers. TCRdb itself ran the PCR reads through MiXCR, one entry per CDR3 protein. The data show about 610,000 distinct CDR3 sequences, over 9.5% seen once. This specimen was PBMCs from the stem cell graft donor, taken from the stem cell graft. These receptors all stem from a human donor who donated a stem cell graft to a child with acute myeloid leukemia.

The genes are TRBV25-1 and TRBJ2-7; maybe TRBD1 (6 bases). This CDR3 region has 14 residues. Trimming pared 8 bases from V and 6 bases from J, leaving 20 bases between. In germline, CDR1 is MGHDK, CDR2 SYGVNS. CDR3 DNA sequence: TGTGCCAGCCTCGCAACGGGACATCCTTCCGAGCAGTACTTC. As protein: CASLATGHPSEQYF.

The chain couples TRBV20-1 to TRBJ2-7; either TRBD1 or TRBD2 may fit D (5 bases each). The V gene lost 6 bases and the J gene lost 6 bases, with 21 bases spanning the gap. Germline V gives CDR1 DFQATT, CDR2 SNEGSKA (reference sequence). There are 14 residues in the CDR3. The CDR3: CSAPGAGLASEQYF. CDR3 sequence (DNA): TGCAGTGCCCCCGGGGCAGGCCTAGCTAGCGAGCAGTACTTC.

This chain links TRBV29-1 with TRBJ2-7; TRBD1 agrees at 11 bases. Germline V CDR1 and CDR2: SQVTM, ANQGSEA. This CDR3 has 17 amino acids. With V trimmed by 1 base and J by 4 bases, 12 bases remained unmatched. CDR3 nucleotides: TGCAGCGTTGAAGGCGGACAGGGGGCGTTGTTGGATTACGAGCAGTACTTC. Its protein product is CSVEGGQGALLDYEQYF.

This rearrangement joins TRBV20-1 to TRBJ1-6; 8 bases are shared with TRBD1. The junction had 2 bases not matched to a gene; V was cut back by 2 bases and J by 5 bases. The CDR3 runs to 14 residues. Germline assignment: CDR1 DFQATT and CDR2 SNEGSKA (reference sequence). CDR3 in amino acids: CSARPDRDNSPLHF. In nucleotides, the CDR3 is TGCAGTGCTAGACCGGACAGGGATAATTCACCCCTCCACTTT.

This clonotype showed up just a few times. The chain has TRBV20-1 and TRBJ2-5; D unresolved. Germline V gene lookup returns CDR1 DFQATT and CDR2 SNEGSKA (reference sequence). The germline V and J ends were trimmed by 1 base and 2 bases, with 8 bases remaining between them. The CDR3 is 13 residues long. The CDR3 DNA reads as TGCAGTGCTAGAGTGGTGGGGCAAGAGACCCAGTACTTC. It is translated as CSARVVGQETQYF.

The sample holds a few counts of this clonotype. The V gene is TRBV28, the J gene TRBJ2-4, with D possibly TRBD1 on 5 matching bases. This CDR3 comprises 14 residues. V dropped 10 bases and J dropped 2 bases, with 15 bases sitting between them. In germline, CDR1 is MDHEN, CDR2 SYDVKM. CDR3 region: CAIQGTVPKNIQYF. CDR3 nucleotide sequence: TGTGCCATTCAGGGAACCGTCCCCAAAAACATTCAGTACTTC.

In its sample, this clonotype was seen many times. This chain uses TRBV29-1 with TRBJ2-7; 8 bases are shared with TRBD1. From germline, CDR1 is SQVTM and CDR2 ANQGSEA. There are 12 residues in the CDR3. Trimming took 4 bases from V and 3 from J; bases not matched to a gene: 2. The CDR3 region is CSVAGQGYEQYF. The CDR3 region has the DNA TGCAGCGTTGCCGGACAGGGCTACGAGCAGTACTTC.

The V call is TRBV28, the J call TRBJ2-3; either TRBD1 or TRBD2 may fit D (5 bases each). Germline V gene sequence: CDR1 MDHEN, CDR2 SYDVKM. The CDR3 has 13 amino acids. The chain's CDR3 is CSSGPRNTDTQYF. The CDR3 DNA is TGTTCATCGGGGCCCCGGAACACAGATACGCAGTATTTT. The full variable domain, its missing parts supplied by reference TRBV28 and TRBJ2-3, is DVKVTQSSRYLVKRTGEKVFLECVQDMDHENMFWYRQDPGLGLRLIYFSYDVKMKEKGDIPEGYSVSREKKERFSLILESASTNQTSMYLCSSGPRNTDTQYFGPGTRLTVL.